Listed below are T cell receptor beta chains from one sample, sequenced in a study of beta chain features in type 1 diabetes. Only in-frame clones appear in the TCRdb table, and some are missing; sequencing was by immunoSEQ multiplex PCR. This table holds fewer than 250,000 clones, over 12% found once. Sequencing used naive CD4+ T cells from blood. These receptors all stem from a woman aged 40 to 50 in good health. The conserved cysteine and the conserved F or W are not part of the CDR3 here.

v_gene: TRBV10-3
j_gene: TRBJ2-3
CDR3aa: AIRGTSTNSTDTQY

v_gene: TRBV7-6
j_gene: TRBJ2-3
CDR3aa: ASSLIRLAGRTDTQY

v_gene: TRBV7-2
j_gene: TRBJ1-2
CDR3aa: ASSLEIGAHGYT

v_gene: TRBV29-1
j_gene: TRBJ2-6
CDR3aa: SVAGEPSGANVLT

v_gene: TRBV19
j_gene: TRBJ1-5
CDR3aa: ASSVPWTGAGQPQH

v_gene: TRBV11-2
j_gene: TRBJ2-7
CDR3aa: ASSLAGGGSRTYEQY

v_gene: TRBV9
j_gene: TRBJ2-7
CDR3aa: ASSGQGRDKEQY

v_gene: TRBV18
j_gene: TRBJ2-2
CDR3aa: ASSPRLTADTGELF

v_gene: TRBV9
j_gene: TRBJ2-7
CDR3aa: ASSVETGSSYEQY

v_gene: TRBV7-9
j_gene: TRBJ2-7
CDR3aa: ASSLQSRDKY

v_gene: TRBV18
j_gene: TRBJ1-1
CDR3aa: ASSPSPGRGNTEAF

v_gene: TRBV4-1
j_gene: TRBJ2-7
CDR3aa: ASSQEGLDSLSYEQY

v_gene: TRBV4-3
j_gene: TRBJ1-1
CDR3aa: ASSQDLGTGVRMRNTEAF

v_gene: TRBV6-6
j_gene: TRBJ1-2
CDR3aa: ASSLRPQRNYGYT

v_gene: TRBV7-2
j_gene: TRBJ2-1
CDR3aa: ASSAPRGGGDREQF

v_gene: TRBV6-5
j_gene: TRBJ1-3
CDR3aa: ASSYAGTSSGNTIY

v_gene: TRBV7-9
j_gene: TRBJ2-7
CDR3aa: ASSPGQGAYEQY

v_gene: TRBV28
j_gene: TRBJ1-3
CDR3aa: ASSPQTLTGNTIY

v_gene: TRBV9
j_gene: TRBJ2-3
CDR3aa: ASSPGSTDTQY

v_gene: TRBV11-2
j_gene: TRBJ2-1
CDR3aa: ASSFGLAGGDEQF

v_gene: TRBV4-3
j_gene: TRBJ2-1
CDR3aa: ASSQDPLGTGGHNEQF

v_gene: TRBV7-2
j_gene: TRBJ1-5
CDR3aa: ASSLQQGGYQPQH